The clone carrying this TCR beta chain has only a few counts. Unique molecular identifiers were used in preparing the TCRbeta library. TCRdb reprocessed the PCR reads with MiXCR, giving one entry per CDR3 protein. Of 750,000 to 950,000 distinct CDR3 sequences in the sample, 16% were seen once. Germline assignment: CDR1 KGHDR and CDR2 SFDVKD. V was shortened by 3 bases and J by 5 bases, with 9 bases between the two germline ends. There are 13 residues in the CDR3. The data belong to a study of T-cell reconstitution after alpha-beta-depleted transplantation in children. The sequence derives from a male patient between 5 and 17 years old who had a stem cell transplant for acute lymphoblastic leukemia, so the T cells may come from the graft donor. The rearrangement uses TRBV24-1 and TRBJ2-5; D call uncertain. Specimen: PBMCs, mostly from graft donor cells, collected 360 days after TCRalphabeta/CD19-depleted stem cell transplant. The CDR3 DNA reads TGTGCCACCAGTGATCCGGCGTTGGAGACCCAGTACTTC. This codes for CATSDPALETQYF.